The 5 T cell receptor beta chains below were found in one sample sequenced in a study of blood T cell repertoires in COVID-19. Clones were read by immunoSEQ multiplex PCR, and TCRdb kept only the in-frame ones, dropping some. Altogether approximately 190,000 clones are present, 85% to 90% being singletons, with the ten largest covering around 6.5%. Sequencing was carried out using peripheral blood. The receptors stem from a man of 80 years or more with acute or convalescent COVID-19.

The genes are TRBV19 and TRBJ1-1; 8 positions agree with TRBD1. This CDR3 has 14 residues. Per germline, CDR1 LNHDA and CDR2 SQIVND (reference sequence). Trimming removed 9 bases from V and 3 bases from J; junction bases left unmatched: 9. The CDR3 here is CASWDRRWDTEAFF. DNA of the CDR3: TGTGCCAGCTGGGACAGGCGGTGGGACACTGAAGCTTTCTTT.

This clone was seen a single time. This chain's CDR3 is CASSRGQVGQPNEKLFF. The CDR3 region has the DNA TGTGCCAGCAGCCGGGGACAGGTCGGACAGCCTAATGAAAAACTGTTTTTT. V usage is TRBV14 and J usage is TRBJ1-4; 8 bases map to TRBD1. The CDR3 consists of 17 residues. Losses at the gene ends were 4 bases for V and 3 bases for J; bases not matched to a gene: 10. The germline V gene has CDR1 SGHDN and CDR2 FVKESK.

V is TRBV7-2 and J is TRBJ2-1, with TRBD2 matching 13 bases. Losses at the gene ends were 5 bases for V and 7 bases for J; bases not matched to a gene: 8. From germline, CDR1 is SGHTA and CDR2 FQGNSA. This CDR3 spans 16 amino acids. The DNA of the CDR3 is TGTGCCAGCAGCCTTCGGACTAGCGGGAGTGGAAATGAGCAGTTCTTC. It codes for CASSLRTSGSGNEQFF.

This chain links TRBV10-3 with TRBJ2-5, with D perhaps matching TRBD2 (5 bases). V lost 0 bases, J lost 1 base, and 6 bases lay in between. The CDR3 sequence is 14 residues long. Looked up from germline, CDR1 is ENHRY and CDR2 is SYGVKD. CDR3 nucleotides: TGTGCCATCAGTGAGTCGACTATCCAAGAGACCCAGTACTTC. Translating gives CAISESTIQETQYF.

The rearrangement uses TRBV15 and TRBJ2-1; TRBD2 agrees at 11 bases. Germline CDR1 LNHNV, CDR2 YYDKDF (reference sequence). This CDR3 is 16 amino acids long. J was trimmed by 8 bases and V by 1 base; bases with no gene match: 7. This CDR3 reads CATSRGTSGSSDEQFF. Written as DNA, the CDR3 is TGTGCCACCAGCAGAGGAACTAGCGGGAGTTCCGATGAGCAGTTCTTC. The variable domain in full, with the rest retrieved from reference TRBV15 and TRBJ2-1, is DAMVIQNPRYQVTQFGKPVTLSCSQTLNHNVMYWYQQKSSQAPKLLFHYYDKDFNNEADTPDNFQSRRPNTSFCFLDIRSPGLGDTAMYLCATSRGTSGSSDEQFFGPGTRLTVL.